This entry lists 28 T cell receptor beta chains sequenced from one sample in a study of T cells after yellow fever vaccination (dated by TCRdb to the late 2010s). The meaning of the sample's treatment or condition label: live attenuated yellow fever vaccine strain. The library was made by 5' RACE. The reads were generated on an Illumina HiSeq 2500. The raw public data were reprocessed by TCRdb itself: fastp quality trimming at Q25, MiXCR clonotype calling, in-frame beta chains only. A single entry per CDR3 protein holds the most common genes and DNA from its merged rows. The sample profile shows under 550,000 distinct CDR3 sequences; roughly 22% of them were found once. Jointly, the top ten make up about 16% of the sample. Sequencing used PBMCs, obtained roughly 20 days after the first yellow fever vaccination. The receptors shown here come from a man aged 18 to 30 who received the YFV17D yellow fever vaccine.

V is TRBV12-3 or TRBV12-4 and J is TRBJ1-2; D gene uncertain. The CDR3 spans 13 residues. V was cut by 3 bases and J by 4 bases, with 9 bases left in between. The DNA for the CDR3 is TGTGCCAGCAGTTTCCTAGGTACCTATGGCTACACCTTC. As protein: CASSFLGTYGYTF.

The V and J genes are TRBV6-5 and TRBJ2-2, with TRBD1 matching over 11 bases. Germline V gene lookup returns CDR1 MNHEY and CDR2 SVGAGI. The CDR3 runs 19 residues. The V gene end was trimmed by 2 bases and the J gene end by 2 bases; junction bases not matched to a gene: 10. The CDR3 here is CASSYQGTGGPANTGELFF. CDR3 nucleotide sequence: TGTGCCAGCAGTTACCAAGGGACAGGGGGACCCGCAAACACCGGGGAGCTGTTTTTT.

The J gene is TRBJ2-5, the V gene TRBV4-3; TRBD2 matches at 11 bases. V shed 3 bases and J 5 bases; nucleotides not matched to a gene: 8. CDR1 is LGHNA, CDR2 YSLEER, per germline. This CDR3 spans 16 amino acids. The CDR3 coding sequence is TGCGCCAGCAGCCATTCACTAGCGGGGGAGGGGGAGACCCAGTACTTC. This gives the protein CASSHSLAGEGETQYF.

This clonotype was detected only a few times. The rearrangement links TRBV7-9 to TRBJ2-3, with D perhaps being TRBD1 or TRBD2 (5 bases each). V lost 5 bases to trimming and J lost 2 bases, with 11 bases between them. CDR1 and CDR2 (germline): SEHNR, FQNEAQ (reference sequence). CDR3 length equals 14 residues. The CDR3 DNA follows: TGTGCCAGCAGCCCGGGACGGACCACAGATACGCAGTATTTT. Translating gives CASSPGRTTDTQYF.

The chain couples TRBV6-1 to TRBJ2-7, with a possible D match to TRBD1 (6 bases). The CDR3 length is 16 residues. In germline, CDR1 is MNHNS, CDR2 SASEGT. V gave up 3 bases and J gave up 1 base, with 16 bases separating them. The CDR3 DNA is TGTGCCAGCAGTGAGACGACAGGCCCTTTGTCCTACGAGCAGTACTTC. Residues: CASSETTGPLSYEQYF.

The J gene is TRBJ2-5, the V gene TRBV27; TRBD2 agrees at 8 bases. The CDR3 is 15 amino acids. Germline trimming cut 3 bases from V and 2 bases from J; bases unmatched to any gene: 5. CDR1 and CDR2 from the germline V gene are MNHEY and SMNVEV (reference sequence). The CDR3 DNA reads TGTGCCAGCAGTTTCCTCGCTAGCGGGCAAGAGACCCAGTACTTC. It encodes CASSFLASGQETQYF.

This chain uses TRBV7-9 with TRBJ2-1, with TRBD1 matching over 7 bases. The germline V gene encodes CDR1 SEHNR and CDR2 FQNEAQ (reference sequence). Unmatched junction bases numbered 8, after V lost 5 bases and J lost 4 bases. This CDR3 comprises 15 residues. This chain's CDR3 is CASSPDRAQYNEQFF. CDR3 DNA sequence: TGTGCCAGCAGCCCCGACAGGGCCCAATACAATGAGCAGTTCTTC.

The chain couples TRBV7-2 to TRBJ2-1, with D tentatively TRBD1 (5 bases). V was pared by 1 base and J by 9 bases, with 19 bases between. The CDR3 extends over 16 amino acids. Germline values: CDR1 SGHTA, CDR2 FQGNSA. The CDR3 sequence: CASSLVLHRQIGEQFF. CDR3 nucleotide sequence: TGTGCCAGCAGCTTAGTTTTGCACAGGCAAATTGGTGAGCAGTTCTTC.

The DNA for the CDR3 is TGTGCCAGCTCACCATCGGGGGGGCTGGATACGCAGTATTTT. This gives the protein CASSPSGGLDTQYF. This sequence joins TRBV18 and TRBJ2-3; 8 bases align to TRBD2. The CDR3 runs to 14 residues. Germline trimming cut 2 bases from V and 6 bases from J; bases unmatched to any gene: 4. CDR1 is KGHSH, CDR2 LQKENI, per germline. Variable domain in full (rest from reference TRBV18 and TRBJ2-3): NAGVMQNPRHLVRRRGQEARLRCSPMKGHSHVYWYRQLPEEGLKFMVYLQKENIIDESGMPKERFSAEFPKEGPSILRIQQVVRGDSAAYFCASSPSGGLDTQYFGPGTRLTVL.

V usage is TRBV29-1 and J usage is TRBJ2-5, with D possibly being TRBD1 or TRBD2 (5 bases each). The V and J ends lost 7 bases and 2 bases respectively, with 26 bases between them. Germline CDR1 is SQVTM and CDR2 is ANQGSEA. This CDR3 contains 17 residues. CDR3 sequence: CSAARGAGTEKQETQYF. Written as DNA, the CDR3 is TGCAGCGCTGCGCGCGGCGCCGGGACGGAGAAACAAGAGACCCAGTACTTC.

The chain employs TRBV5-4 and TRBJ2-2; perhaps D is TRBD1 or TRBD2 (6 bases each). V lost 2 bases and J 7 bases, leaving 18 bases between the germline ends. The CDR3 length is 16 residues. Germline assignment: CDR1 SGHNT and CDR2 YYREEE (reference sequence). CDR3 region: CASSLGGRIDGGELFF. The CDR3 DNA reads as TGTGCCAGCAGCTTAGGGGGGCGCATAGACGGCGGGGAGCTGTTTTTT.

This chain connects TRBV7-2 to TRBJ2-2; no reliable D call. This CDR3 comprises 13 residues. The V end was cut by 8 bases, the J end by 6 bases, with 13 bases between. Germline values: CDR1 SGHTA, CDR2 FQGNSA. The DNA of the CDR3 is TGTGCCAGCGGAACTCGTCAAGCCGGGGAGCTGTTTTTT. This encodes CASGTRQAGELFF.

The chain combines TRBV7-2 with TRBJ2-7; 7 bases align to TRBD1. The CDR3 consists of 15 residues. The ends lost 5 bases at V and 3 bases at J; junction bases unmatched: 10. The germline V gene encodes CDR1 SGHTA and CDR2 FQGNSA. CDR3 protein: CASSVTGPGGYEQYV. The CDR3 coding sequence is TGTGCCAGCAGCGTGACCGGTCCAGGGGGCTACGAGCAGTACGTC.

This clonotype showed up just a few times. The chain carries TRBV15 and TRBJ2-1, with D tentatively TRBD1 or TRBD2 (5 bases each). The CDR3 has 14 amino acids. Trimming removed 6 bases at V and 7 bases at J, with 16 bases between. The germline V gene encodes CDR1 LNHNV and CDR2 YYDKDF (reference sequence). This CDR3 reads CATSPGPTGNEQFF. CDR3 sequence (DNA): TGTGCCACCAGTCCGGGACCCACGGGGAATGAGCAGTTCTTC.

This clonotype was seen a handful of times. The V gene is TRBV5-4, the J gene TRBJ1-2, with D perhaps matching TRBD1 (5 bases). Trimming pared 6 bases from V and 1 base from J, leaving 13 bases between. Germline values: CDR1 SGHNT, CDR2 YYREEE (reference sequence). This CDR3 region has 14 residues. CDR3 sequence (DNA): TGTGCCAGCAACTGGGACCGATTTAACTATGGCTACACCTTC. Translated: CASNWDRFNYGYTF.

The chain employs TRBV5-1 and TRBJ1-1, with D possibly TRBD1 on 6 matching bases. CDR3 length: 17 amino acids. Trimming stripped 0 bases from V and 0 bases from J, with 15 bases between. Germline V lookup: CDR1 SGHRS, CDR2 YFSETQ. Written as DNA, the CDR3 is TGCGCCAGCAGCTTGGCCCCTAGGGGGGCCTTGAACACTGAAGCTTTCTTT. Translated: CASSLAPRGALNTEAFF.

The chain is built from TRBV29-1 and TRBJ2-2; D is uncertain. V shed 7 bases and J shed 5 bases, with 11 bases lying between them. Germline V gene sequence: CDR1 SQVTM, CDR2 ANQGSEA. The CDR3 consists of 12 residues. In nucleotides, the CDR3 is TGCAGCGCCCTGACATATACCGGGGAGCTGTTTTTT. Translation: CSALTYTGELFF.

The chain recombines TRBV7-3 with TRBJ2-1; 9 bases line up with TRBD2. The CDR3 sequence is 16 residues long. The germline V gene has CDR1 SGHTA and CDR2 FQGTGA. With V trimmed by 4 bases and J by 6 bases, 10 bases remained unmatched. The CDR3 here is CASSSSMAGGLNEQFF. The CDR3, as DNA: TGTGCCAGCAGCTCCTCGATGGCGGGGGGGCTCAATGAGCAGTTCTTC.

This clonotype was observed a few times. The chain employs TRBV6-4 and TRBJ2-7; D is uncertain. Germline assignment: CDR1 MRHNA and CDR2 SNTAGT. V was trimmed by 5 bases and J by 0 bases, leaving 11 bases between them. The CDR3 spans 14 residues. The DNA for the CDR3 is TGTGCCAGCAGTCCGGGTGAAAACTCCTACGAGCAGTACTTC. It codes for CASSPGENSYEQYF.

Here the CDR3 reads CASSRLGGPDTQYF. For the CDR3, the DNA is TGTGCCAGTAGTAGACTAGGGGGGCCAGATACGCAGTATTTT. V and J are TRBV19 and TRBJ2-3; D might be TRBD1 or TRBD2, each matching 6 bases. Germline CDR1 reads LNHDA; CDR2 reads SQIVND (reference sequence). Trimming cost V 4 bases and J 4 bases, with 12 bases left between them. This CDR3 spans 14 amino acids.

The chain couples TRBV12-3 or TRBV12-4 to TRBJ2-1; no reliable D call. Trimming took 3 bases from V and 7 from J, leaving 13 bases between them. The CDR3 spans 14 residues. The CDR3 is CASSFISNGNEQFF. In DNA form, the CDR3 reads TGTGCCAGCAGTTTCATCTCCAATGGAAATGAGCAGTTCTTC.

This clonotype has at least ten counts. The rearrangement links TRBV12-3 or TRBV12-4 to TRBJ2-4; 11 bases are a match to TRBD2. With V trimmed by 5 bases and J by 7 bases, 7 bases remained unmatched. The CDR3 runs 15 residues. The CDR3 here is CASSPQLAGVNIQYF. The CDR3 nucleotides read TGTGCCAGCAGTCCCCAACTAGCGGGGGTTAACATTCAGTACTTC.

V and J are TRBV5-1 and TRBJ2-5; TRBD2 might be the D (6 bases). Trimming stripped 0 bases from V and 5 bases from J, with 14 bases between. This CDR3 has 15 amino acids. Germline lookup yields CDR1 SGHRS and CDR2 YFSETQ. The CDR3, as DNA: TGCGCCAGCAGCTTGGCGTCGGCGGGGTTCGAGACCCAGTACTTC. Translated, it gives CASSLASAGFETQYF.

The chain couples TRBV19 to TRBJ2-3; D unresolved. The CDR3 length is 13 residues. Germline CDR1 reads LNHDA; CDR2 reads SQIVND (reference sequence). V was clipped by 3 bases and J by 3 bases, with 7 bases between them. This chain's CDR3 is CASSMGQTDTQYF. In DNA, the CDR3 is TGTGCCAGTAGTATGGGCCAAACAGATACGCAGTATTTT. Combining the CDR3 with reference TRBV19 and TRBJ2-3 gives the whole variable domain DGGITQSPKYLFRKEGQNVTLSCEQNLNHDAMYWYRQDPGQGLRLIYYSQIVNDFQKGDIAEGYSVSREKKESFPLTVTSAQKNPTAFYLCASSMGQTDTQYFGPGTRLTVL.

The rearrangement joins TRBV2 to TRBJ1-1, with 8 bases matching TRBD1. The trim removed 6 bases at V and 6 bases at J, leaving 12 bases unmatched. The CDR3 contains 15 residues. CDR1 is SNHLY, CDR2 FYNNEI, per germline. In DNA, the CDR3 is TGTGCCAGCAGGTACTCGGCGGACAGGGATGCTGAAGCTTTCTTT. This gives the protein CASRYSADRDAEAFF.

This clonotype was recorded a few times. CDR3 DNA: TGTGCCAGCAGTGGTACTCCGGGACTAGCGGGGGCCGGTCAACCAGATACGCAGTATTTT. Its translation: CASSGTPGLAGAGQPDTQYF. V and J are TRBV3-1 and TRBJ2-3; 14 bases fit TRBD2. Germline CDR1 is LGHDT and CDR2 is YNNKEL (reference sequence). V lost 6 bases and J lost 4; bases outside the gene matches: 18. The CDR3 has 20 amino acids.

This clonotype was seen only a few times. The J gene is TRBJ2-3, the V gene TRBV20-1, with a tentative D call TRBD1 (6 bases). The CDR3 is 15 residues long. Trimming pared 3 bases from V and 2 bases from J, leaving 15 bases between. Germline CDR1 is DFQATT and CDR2 is SNEGSKA (reference sequence). CDR3 region: CSARHGGRSTDTQYF. In DNA form, the CDR3 reads TGCAGTGCTAGGCATGGGGGCAGATCCACAGATACGCAGTATTTT.

The chain joins TRBV9 to TRBJ2-5, with 9 bases aligning to TRBD2. The CDR3 sequence is 16 residues long. CDR1 and CDR2 from the germline V gene are SGDLS and YYNGEE. J was trimmed by 4 bases and V by 2 bases; bases with no gene match: 9. The CDR3 protein is CASSVRRGGLGETQYF. The DNA of the CDR3 is TGTGCCAGCAGCGTCCGGCGGGGGGGTCTCGGAGAGACCCAGTACTTC.